Listed here are 3 T cell receptor beta chains from one sample, sequenced in a study of T cell responses to AZD1222 COVID-19 vaccine. Repertoires were generated with immunoSEQ multiplex PCR, while TCRdb's copy carries only in-frame clones and drops some. Counted here are fewer than 200,000 clones, roughly 88% occurring once; the ten biggest clones make up approximately 10%. Sequencing was performed on peripheral blood, taken 28 days after the second AZD1222 dose. These receptors all stem from an adult who received the AZD1222 COVID-19 vaccine.

The V call is TRBV2, the J call TRBJ2-3; TRBD2 might be the D (7 bases). CDR1 and CDR2 from the germline V gene are SNHLY and FYNNEI. This CDR3 comprises 15 residues. V was cut by 2 bases and J by 5 bases, with 14 bases left in between. As DNA, the CDR3 is TGTGCCAGCAGTGAATGGGGGGGCGAGGGAGATACGCAGTATTTT. This translates into CASSEWGGEGDTQYF. Using reference TRBV2 and TRBJ2-3 for the parts outside the CDR3, the full variable domain is EPEVTQTPSHQVTQMGQEVILRCVPISNHLYFYWYRQILGQKVEFLVSFYNNEISEKSEIFDDQFSVERPDGSNFTLKIRSTKLEDSAMYFCASSEWGGEGDTQYFGPGTRLTVL.

The CDR3 region is CASSFGINQPQHF. Written as DNA, the CDR3 is TGCGCCAGCAGCTTCGGGATCAATCAGCCCCAGCATTTT. The chain carries TRBV5-1 and TRBJ1-5; the D is unclear. The CDR3 contains 13 residues. V was cut by 2 bases and J by 3 bases, with 6 bases left in between. Germline-derived CDR1 and CDR2 are SGHRS and YFSETQ.

CDR3 DNA: TGTGCCAGCAGCTTAGCAGGGGGCTCAGCCTACGAGCAGTACTTC. Translated, it gives CASSLAGGSAYEQYF. The chain couples TRBV7-6 to TRBJ2-7, with 7 bases fitting TRBD1. V shed 0 bases and J 2 bases; nucleotides not matched to a gene: 4. CDR3 length: 15 residues. Germline CDR1 SGHVS, CDR2 FNYEAQ. The full variable domain, in which reference TRBV7-6 and TRBJ2-7 provide the parts outside the CDR3, is GAGVSQSPRYKVTKRGQDVALRCDPISGHVSLYWYRQALGQGPEFLTYFNYEAQQDKSGLPNDRFSAERPEGSISTLTIQRTEQRDSAMYRCASSLAGGSAYEQYFGPGTRLTVT.